Presented here are 23 T cell receptor beta chains from one specimen sequenced in a study of blood T cell repertoires in COVID-19. The protocol was immunoSEQ multiplex PCR, while the TCRdb copy is restricted to in-frame clones and leaves out a portion. The sample holds 200,000 to 250,000 clones; just under 90% are singletons and the top ten take just over 0.85%. The specimen was PBMCs or T cells enriched from blood (not recorded which). These receptors were collected from a man in his fifties or sixties who had been exposed to COVID-19.

The chain employs TRBV27 and TRBJ2-5; 8 nucleotides agree with TRBD1. J lost 0 bases, V lost 4 bases, and 10 bases had no gene match. CDR3 length: 17 residues. Germline-derived CDR1 and CDR2 are MNHEY and SMNVEV (reference sequence). Here the CDR3 DNA reads TGTGCCAGCAGTTCCACCCATCCGGACAGGGACCAAGAGACCCAGTACTTC. Its translation: CASSSTHPDRDQETQYF.

The chain employs TRBV11-1 and TRBJ2-1; D remains unclear. V was clipped by 1 base and J by 5 bases, with 6 bases between them. This CDR3 region has 13 residues. CDR1 and CDR2 (germline): SGHAT, FQDESV (reference sequence). The CDR3 nucleotides are TGTGCCAGCAGCTTAGGGAGACACAATGAGCAGTTCTTC. This sequence encodes CASSLGRHNEQFF. Supplemented by reference TRBV11-1 and TRBJ2-1, the full variable domain reads EAEVAQSPRYKITEKSQAVAFWCDPISGHATLYWYRQILGQGPELLVQFQDESVVDDSQLPKDRFSAERLKGVDSTLKIQPAELGDSAMYLCASSLGRHNEQFFGPGTRLTVL.

The chain couples TRBV6-5 to TRBJ2-3, with D hard to call. This CDR3 comprises 14 residues. The V gene lost 2 bases and the J gene lost 2 bases, with 8 bases spanning the gap. Germline V lookup: CDR1 MNHEY, CDR2 SVGAGI. This CDR3 reads CASSYVLNTDTQYF. The CDR3 coding sequence is TGTGCCAGCAGTTACGTACTGAACACAGATACGCAGTATTTT.

The chain has TRBV27 and TRBJ1-5, with D uncertain. The CDR3 covers 12 residues. V was trimmed by 11 bases and J by 4 bases, leaving 12 bases between them. Per germline, CDR1 MNHEY and CDR2 SMNVEV (reference sequence). CDR3: CASKRGNQPQHF. The CDR3 DNA is TGTGCCTCCAAAAGAGGTAATCAGCCCCAGCATTTT.

The chain employs TRBV19 and TRBJ1-1; D possibly corresponds to TRBD1 (6 bases). The CDR3 is made up of 14 amino acids. The V and J ends lost 6 bases and 3 bases respectively, with 14 bases between them. Germline V lookup: CDR1 LNHDA, CDR2 SQIVND (reference sequence). The CDR3 loop reads CASSKKGGYTEAFF. Here the CDR3 DNA reads TGTGCCAGTAGCAAAAAGGGGGGGTACACTGAAGCTTTCTTT.

This chain links TRBV7-9 with TRBJ1-2; a possible D gene is TRBD1 (6 bases). Between the trimmed V and J ends, which lost 4 bases and 5 bases, there was a span of 17 bases. This CDR3 region has 15 residues. Germline assignment: CDR1 SEHNR and CDR2 FQNEAQ (reference sequence). CDR3 sequence reads: CASSSRTGRWYGYTF. The DNA of the CDR3 is TGTGCCAGCAGCTCCAGAACAGGGAGATGGTATGGCTACACCTTC.

The chain joins TRBV5-5 to TRBJ1-3; 7 nucleotides line up with TRBD1. The germline gives CDR1 SGHKS, CDR2 YYEKEE (reference sequence). The V segment lost 3 bases and the J segment 4 bases; nucleotides outside the gene matches: 4. CDR3 length: 14 residues. CDR3 amino acids: CASSYTGVGNTIYF. CDR3 bases: TGTGCCAGCAGCTACACAGGGGTCGGAAACACCATATATTTT.

J is TRBJ2-1 and V is TRBV29-1; TRBD2 aligns across 14 bases. Germline V gene lookup returns CDR1 SQVTM and CDR2 ANQGSEA. CDR3 length: 14 residues. J lost 9 bases, V lost 7 bases, and 8 bases had no gene match. CDR3 sequence (DNA): TGCAGCGGATCCGGGACTAGCGGGAGCACTGAGCAGTTCTTC. As protein: CSGSGTSGSTEQFF.

This rearrangement joins TRBV10-3 to TRBJ2-1; 8 nucleotides agree with TRBD1. CDR1 and CDR2 from the germline V gene are ENHRY and SYGVKD. The CDR3 spans 17 residues. V lost 6 bases, J lost 6 bases, and 16 bases stayed unmatched. The CDR3 DNA is TGTGCCATCAGGGGACAGGAGAGGGGACTCCGACTCAATGAGCAGTTCTTC. Its translation is CAIRGQERGLRLNEQFF.

The genes are TRBV7-9 and TRBJ1-2, with 8 bases matching TRBD1. The V gene's germline CDR1 is SEHNR and CDR2 FQNEAQ (reference sequence). V was clipped by 5 bases and J by 4 bases; unmatched bases: 6. This CDR3 has 14 residues. The CDR3 nucleotides read TGTGCCAGCAGCCTCGACAGGGGAAGCTATGGCTACACCTTC. Its translation: CASSLDRGSYGYTF. Filled out from reference TRBV7-9 and TRBJ1-2, the complete variable domain reads DTGVSQNPRHKITKRGQNVTFRCDPISEHNRLYWYRQTLGQGPEFLTYFQNEAQLEKSRLLSDRFSAERPKGSFSTLEIQRTEQGDSAMYLCASSLDRGSYGYTFGSGTRLTVV.

V usage is TRBV28 and J usage is TRBJ1-5; the match to TRBD1 covers 11 bases. Germline lookup yields CDR1 MDHEN and CDR2 SYDVKM. Trimming took 4 bases from V and 1 from J; bases not matched to a gene: 6. This CDR3 is built from 17 residues. CDR3 bases: TGTGCCAGCAGTTCCCCCGGGACAGGGGGAAGCAATCAGCCCCAGCATTTT. Amino acid sequence: CASSSPGTGGSNQPQHF.

This rearrangement joins TRBV5-1 to TRBJ2-4, with D unclear. Germline V gene sequence: CDR1 SGHRS, CDR2 YFSETQ. This CDR3 is 14 amino acids long. Between the trimmed V and J ends, which lost 4 bases and 0 bases, there was a span of 8 bases. The CDR3 DNA reads as TGCGCCAGCAGCCTGGAACTAGCCAAAAACATTCAGTACTTC. This encodes CASSLELAKNIQYF.

The V gene is TRBV7-3, the J gene TRBJ1-2; D is possibly TRBD1 (5 bases). V was pared by 4 bases and J by 2 bases, with 8 bases between. The CDR3 has 13 amino acids. In germline, CDR1 is SGHTA, CDR2 FQGTGA. The CDR3 bases are TGTGCCAGCAGCTCGGCAGGGAACTATGGCTACACCTTC. This codes for CASSSAGNYGYTF. The whole variable domain, remainder taken from reference TRBV7-3 and TRBJ1-2, is GAGVSQTPSNKVTEKGKYVELRCDPISGHTALYWYRQSLGQGPEFLIYFQGTGAADDSGLPNDRFFAVRPEGSVSTLKIQRTERGDSAVYLCASSSAGNYGYTFGSGTRLTVV.

This chain joins TRBV10-3 and TRBJ1-1; unclear D gene. Germline CDR1 reads ENHRY; CDR2 reads SYGVKD. The CDR3 has 14 residues. V lost 3 bases to trimming and J lost 3 bases, with 11 bases between them. The CDR3 loop reads CAISDYRPDTEAFF. CDR3 bases: TGTGCCATCAGTGATTACCGTCCGGACACTGAAGCTTTCTTT.

The chain joins TRBV7-2 to TRBJ2-7; D uncertain. The germline V gene encodes CDR1 SGHTA and CDR2 FQGNSA. The CDR3 length is 14 residues. The V and J ends lost 1 base and 3 bases respectively, with 10 bases between them. CDR3 residues: CASSLGTVDYEQYF. The CDR3 DNA reads as TGTGCCAGCAGCTTAGGTACAGTAGACTACGAGCAGTACTTC.

The V gene is TRBV9, the J gene TRBJ1-1; TRBD1 matches at 10 bases. V lost 3 bases and J lost 3; bases outside the gene matches: 2. Per germline, CDR1 SGDLS and CDR2 YYNGEE. The CDR3 spans 14 residues. The CDR3 spells CASSGQGAYTEAFF. In nucleotides, the CDR3 is TGTGCCAGCAGCGGACAGGGGGCGTACACTGAAGCTTTCTTT.

The chain links TRBV5-1 to TRBJ2-5, with 8 positions matching TRBD1. This CDR3 is built from 14 residues. Trimming took 6 bases from V and 1 from J; bases not matched to a gene: 5. Germline loops: CDR1 SGHRS, CDR2 YFSETQ. CDR3 residues: CASKVTGGQETQYF. The CDR3 bases are TGCGCCAGCAAGGTCACAGGGGGCCAAGAGACCCAGTACTTC.

This clone is a singleton in its sample. This chain's CDR3 is CASSGTANYGYTF. The CDR3 DNA sequence: TGTGCCAGCAGCGGGACAGCAAACTATGGCTACACCTTC. The chain uses TRBV5-4 and TRBJ1-2, with 7 bases lining up with TRBD1. CDR3 length: 13 residues. Looked up from germline, CDR1 is SGHNT and CDR2 is YYREEE (reference sequence). J was trimmed by 2 bases and V by 4 bases; bases with no gene match: 2.

The chain is built from TRBV30 and TRBJ2-3, with TRBD2 as a possible D gene (5 bases). Germline values: CDR1 GTSNPN, CDR2 SVGIG (reference sequence). V was shortened by 3 bases and J by 0 bases, with 10 bases between the two germline ends. The CDR3 runs to 14 residues. CDR3 protein: CAWRTKLSTDTQYF. As DNA, the CDR3 is TGTGCCTGGAGGACTAAACTAAGCACAGATACGCAGTATTTT.

This sequence joins TRBV2 and TRBJ2-3, with 12 bases aligning to TRBD2. CDR3 length: 16 amino acids. J was trimmed by 2 bases and V by 2 bases; bases with no gene match: 2. Germline lookup yields CDR1 SNHLY and CDR2 FYNNEI. CDR3 protein: CASSERTSGNTDTQYF. The CDR3 DNA reads TGTGCCAGCAGTGAACGGACTAGCGGGAACACAGATACGCAGTATTTT.

The CDR3 DNA is TGTGCCAGCGGAGTGCACAGGATCTACGAGCAGTACTTC. It yields the protein CASGVHRIYEQYF. This sequence joins TRBV28 and TRBJ2-7; a weak D match, TRBD1 (5 bases). The germline V gene has CDR1 MDHEN and CDR2 SYDVKM. CDR3 length: 13 residues. The V end lost 8 bases, the J end lost 3 bases, and 14 bases lay between the germline ends.

This clone has a single count. The CDR3 reads CASSLGFGRGFSYNEQFF. CDR3 DNA sequence: TGCGCCAGCAGCTTGGGGTTTGGCAGGGGGTTCTCCTACAATGAGCAGTTCTTC. The chain is built from TRBV5-1 and TRBJ2-1; 7 bases line up with TRBD1. The CDR3 length is 18 residues. The germline CDR1 and CDR2 sequences are SGHRS and YFSETQ. The trim removed 0 bases at V and 0 bases at J, leaving 9 bases unmatched. The variable domain in full, with the rest retrieved from reference TRBV5-1 and TRBJ2-1, is KAGVTQTPRYLIKTRGQQVTLSCSPISGHRSVSWYQQTPGQGLQFLFEYFSETQRNKGNFPGRFSGRQFSNSRSEMNVSTLELGDSALYLCASSLGFGRGFSYNEQFFGPGTRLTVL.

The chain combines TRBV2 with TRBJ1-5; the D is unclear. The germline V and J ends were trimmed by 4 bases and 4 bases, with 14 bases remaining between them. The CDR3 length is 15 residues. Germline lookup yields CDR1 SNHLY and CDR2 FYNNEI. The CDR3 is CASSAFTADNQPQHF. For the CDR3, the DNA is TGTGCCAGCAGTGCATTCACAGCCGATAATCAGCCCCAGCATTTT. The full variable domain, completed using reference TRBV2 and TRBJ1-5, is EPEVTQTPSHQVTQMGQEVILRCVPISNHLYFYWYRQILGQKVEFLVSFYNNEISEKSEIFDDQFSVERPDGSNFTLKIRSTKLEDSAMYFCASSAFTADNQPQHFGDGTRLSIL.